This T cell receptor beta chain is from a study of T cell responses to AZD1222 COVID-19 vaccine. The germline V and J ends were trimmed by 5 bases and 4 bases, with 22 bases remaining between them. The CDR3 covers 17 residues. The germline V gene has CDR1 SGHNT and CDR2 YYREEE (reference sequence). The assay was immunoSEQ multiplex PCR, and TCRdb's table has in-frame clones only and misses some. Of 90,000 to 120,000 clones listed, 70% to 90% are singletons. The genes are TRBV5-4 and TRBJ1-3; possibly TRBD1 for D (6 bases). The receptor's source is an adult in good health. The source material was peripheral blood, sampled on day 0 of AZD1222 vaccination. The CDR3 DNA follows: TGTGCCAGCAGTTCCGGTCCGGGGGCTGTCGGAGGAAACACCATATATTTT. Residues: CASSSGPGAVGGNTIYF.